The clone carrying this T cell receptor (beta chain) was observed a handful of times. Data came from immunoSEQ multiplex PCR; TCRdb stores just in-frame clones and leaves some out. The data hold some 120,000 clones, with 86% observed a single time. This sample is part of a study of PD-L1 blockade in urothelial cancer. Study summary: Males with urothelial cancer arising in the bladder constituted twenty-five of the 29 patients. Blood analysis occurred 3 weeks (second dose) and 6 weeks after treatment start.

Per germline, CDR1 MDHEN and CDR2 SYDVKM. The CDR3 sequence is 15 residues long. Trimming removed 10 bases from V and 7 bases from J; junction bases left unmatched: 11. Time point: peripheral blood 6 weeks after treatment start. V is TRBV28 and J is TRBJ2-7; 15 bases fit TRBD2. The source is a man over 45 with urothelial cancer. The sequences come from PBMCs, collected around atezolizumab (anti-PD-L1) treatment. The CDR3 DNA reads as TGTGCCATCAAAGGACTAGCGGGAGGGCCGTCGGAGCAGTACTTC. Residues: CAIKGLAGGPSEQYF.